This is a list of T cell receptor beta chains from one sample in a study of OX40 agonist ivuxolimab in advanced cancers. TCRdb's copy holds only in-frame clones and misses some; the assay was immunoSEQ multiplex PCR. The data contain about 67,000 clones, about 91% of them singletons. This material consisted of CD4+ or CD8+ T cells sorted from blood, taken in a trial of the OX40 agonist ivuxolimab. The origin of the receptors is an adult with an advanced solid tumor such as melanoma, head and neck, liver or kidney cancer. The CDR3 runs from the conserved cysteine through the conserved F or W. The D gene is left open where the match is weak. Clone size, where shown, is once, few, many, or a class for clones that have expanded.

j_gene | abundance | d_gene | v_gene | CDR3nt | CDR3aa
TRBJ1-6 | - | - | TRBV28 | TGTGCCAGCAGTTTACCGCCCGGACCCGCCTATAATTCACCCCTCCACTTT | CASSLPPGPAYNSPLHF
TRBJ2-3 | - | TRBD1 | TRBV11-3 | TGTGCCAGCAGCCCCCGGGACAGGAGCACAGATACGCAGTATTTT | CASSPRDRSTDTQYF
TRBJ1-3 | - | - | TRBV9 | TGTGCCAGCAGCGTAGACCCAGAAGGGAATATTGGAAACACCATATATTTT | CASSVDPEGNIGNTIYF
TRBJ2-5 | - | - | TRBV11-2 | TGTGCCAGCAGCTTAGGCCCTGCCGGAGAGACCCAGTACTTC | CASSLGPAGETQYF
TRBJ2-6 | - | - | TRBV7-2 | TGTGCCAGCAGCTTAAGGACCGGGGCCAACGTCCTGACTTTC | CASSLRTGANVLTF
TRBJ1-4 | - | - | TRBV19 | TGTGCCAGTAGTAGACCCTTGGGTCAGGGAGGTGAAAAACTGTTTTTT | CASSRPLGQGGEKLFF
TRBJ1-5 | once | - | TRBV4-1 | TGCGCCAGCAGCCAAGTGAGCCAGGGCGATCAGCCCCAGCATTTT | CASSQVSQGDQPQHF
TRBJ2-1 | - | TRBD2 | TRBV19 | TGTGCCAGTAGTATAGACCGATGGGGAATAGCGGGAGTCCTCAATGAGCAGTTCTTC | CASSIDRWGIAGVLNEQFF
TRBJ2-7 | - | TRBD1 | TRBV2 | TGTGCCAGCAGTCGGGACAGGGGGTGGGAGCAGTACTTC | CASSRDRGWEQYF
TRBJ2-1 | - | TRBD1 | TRBV9 | TGTGCCAGCAGCGTATCCAGTGACAGGGGGACCTACAATGAGCAGTTCTTC | CASSVSSDRGTYNEQFF
TRBJ1-3 | - | - | TRBV25-1 | TGTGCCAGCAGTGACAGCAGGGGAGGAAACACCATATATTTT | CASSDSRGGNTIYF
TRBJ2-5 | - | - | TRBV15 | TGTGCCACCAGCAGAGATTGGGGTAAAGAGACCCAGTACTTC | CATSRDWGKETQYF
TRBJ2-1 | - | TRBD1 | TRBV10-3 | TGTGCCATCAGTGAGACCGGGACAGGTGACAACAATGAGCAGTTCTTC | CAISETGTGDNNEQFF
TRBJ2-1 | - | - | TRBV7-2 | TGTGCCAGCAGCTTAGGGGATACTACGAGGGCCTCCTACAATGAGCAGTTCTTC | CASSLGDTTRASYNEQFF
TRBJ1-1 | - | - | TRBV27 | TGTGCCAGCAGTGCGGGCCATGAAGCTTTCTTT | CASSAGHEAFF
TRBJ2-3 | - | - | TRBV27 | TGTGCCAGCAGTTTTTCCGCAGGGCGGCCAGATACGCAGTATTTT | CASSFSAGRPDTQYF
TRBJ1-5 | - | - | TRBV6-1 | TGTGCCAGCATAATGAATAGCAATCAGCCCCAGCATTTT | CASIMNSNQPQHF
TRBJ2-5 | - | - | TRBV11-2 | TGTGCCAGCAGCCCGGAGGGCCCTCAAGAGACCCAGTACTTC | CASSPEGPQETQYF
TRBJ2-2 | few | TRBD1 | TRBV6-1 | TGTGCCAGCAGTGATTCGGGACAGGGGCACACCGGGGAGCTGTTTTTT | CASSDSGQGHTGELFF
TRBJ2-7 | - | - | TRBV14 | TGTGCCAGCAGCCAAGCGCACGGTTTCGGTTTTTACGAGCAGTACTTC | CASSQAHGFGFYEQYF
TRBJ1-4 | - | TRBD1 | TRBV5-6 | TGTGCCAGCAGCTTTTGGGACAGGGGTGAAAAACTGTTTTTT | CASSFWDRGEKLFF
TRBJ1-5 | - | - | TRBV25-1 | TGTGCCAGCAGTGACCCGGGACTCTCTCAGCCCCAGCATTTT | CASSDPGLSQPQHF
TRBJ2-3 | few | - | TRBV11-2 | TGTGCCAGCAGATTTAGCCCCGATACGCAGTATTTT | CASRFSPDTQYF
TRBJ2-1 | - | TRBD2 | TRBV29-1 | TGCAGCGCGTCCGGAGCGGGAGCGCATAATGAGCAGTTCTTC | CSASGAGAHNEQFF
TRBJ2-7 | - | - | TRBV14 | TGTGCCAGCAGCCAAGATGGCCGGGTGGACATCTGGTCTGGGCACGGGCAGTACTTC | CASSQDGRVDIWSGHGQYF
TRBJ2-1 | - | - | TRBV6-1 | TGTGCCAGCAGTCCCGGGTACAATGAGCAGTTCTTC | CASSPGYNEQFF
TRBJ2-3 | - | - | TRBV7-6 | TGTGCCAGCAGCTTTTCTTTGGCGGCCGATGATACGCAGTATTTT | CASSFSLAADDTQYF
TRBJ2-3 | - | - | TRBV28 | TGTGCCAGCAGTTTAAGTCCAGGGGGGTTTATACACACAGATACGCAGTATTTT | CASSLSPGGFIHTDTQYF
TRBJ1-2 | - | TRBD1 | TRBV15 | TGTGCCACCAGCGGGGATGGACAGGACGACAACTATGGCTACACCTTC | CATSGDGQDDNYGYTF
TRBJ2-7 | - | TRBD1 | TRBV27 | TGTGCCAGCAGTTTACGCAGGGGGATCTACGAGCAGTACTTC | CASSLRRGIYEQYF
TRBJ1-1 | - | - | TRBV18 | TGTGCCAGCTCACCAGGTAGAACAGGGTACACTGAAGCTTTCTTT | CASSPGRTGYTEAFF
TRBJ2-7 | - | TRBD1 | TRBV27 | TGTGCCAGCAGTTCCCTGACAGGGGTCTCCTACGAGCAGTACTTC | CASSSLTGVSYEQYF
TRBJ1-5 | once | TRBD1 | TRBV5-4 | TGTGCCAGCAGCTTTGGGACAGGCAATCAGCCCCAGCATTTT | CASSFGTGNQPQHF
TRBJ2-6 | - | TRBD2 | TRBV4-3 | TGCGCCAGCAGCCCAAATCCGGGACTAGCGGAAGACTCTGGGGCCAACGTCCTGACTTTC | CASSPNPGLAEDSGANVLTF
TRBJ2-1 | - | TRBD2 | TRBV10-1 | TGCGCCAGCAGTGAGGGTGGACAGGGACTAGCGGTTTACAATGAGCAGTTCTTC | CASSEGGQGLAVYNEQFF
TRBJ1-2 | once | - | TRBV5-4 | TGTGCCAGCAGCTTGGAAGGGGGTGGCTATGGCTACACCTTC | CASSLEGGGYGYTF
TRBJ2-7 | - | - | TRBV19 | TGTGCCAGTAGTATAGCGGGGAGCTCCTACGAGCAGTACTTC | CASSIAGSSYEQYF
TRBJ2-2 | - | - | TRBV4-3 | TGCGCCAGCAGCCACGGACGGAACACCGGGGAGCTGTTTTTT | CASSHGRNTGELFF
TRBJ2-7 | - | - | TRBV4-1 | TGCGCCAGCAGCCAAGAAGGGACAACCTACGAGCAGTACTTC | CASSQEGTTYEQYF
TRBJ2-7 | - | TRBD2 | TRBV4-1 | TGCGCCAGCAGCCAAGATCGAGCGGGAGGGTACGAGCAGTACTTC | CASSQDRAGGYEQYF
TRBJ2-7 | few | TRBD2 | TRBV5-4 | TGTGCCAGCAGCTTCGCGGGGGCCTACGAGCAGTACTTC | CASSFAGAYEQYF
TRBJ2-7 | - | TRBD2 | TRBV29-1 | TGCAGCGCTTATGTGACTAGCGGCTTCCAACCTCTCTACGAGCAGTACTTC | CSAYVTSGFQPLYEQYF
TRBJ1-1 | - | - | TRBV16 | TGTGCCAGCAGCATGCAGGGAGCTGAAGCTTTCTTT | CASSMQGAEAFF
TRBJ2-7 | - | TRBD2 | TRBV28 | TGTGCCAGCAGTTTATCTGGCGGGAGCTACTACGAGCAGTACTTC | CASSLSGGSYYEQYF
TRBJ2-2 | many | - | TRBV10-3 | TGTGCCATCAGTGAGGTGCCGGGACAGAACACCGGGGAGCTGTTTTTT | CAISEVPGQNTGELFF
TRBJ2-7 | - | - | TRBV6-5 | TGTGCCAGCAGTTACTCTCCGGGGAGCTCCTACGAGCAGTACTTC | CASSYSPGSSYEQYF
TRBJ1-3 | - | - | TRBV9 | TGTGCCAGCAGCGAAAACAGGCTACCTGGAAACACCATATATTTT | CASSENRLPGNTIYF
TRBJ2-7 | - | TRBD1 | TRBV13 | TGTGCCAGCGGCCGGGACAGGAGCTCCTACGAGCAGTACTTC | CASGRDRSSYEQYF
TRBJ2-7 | - | TRBD1 | TRBV27 | TGTGCCAGCAGTCCCTCGACAGGGACCTACTACGAGCAGTACTTC | CASSPSTGTYYEQYF
TRBJ2-1 | - | - | TRBV5-4 | TGTGCCAGCAGCGGGAACGGGCCAGGGAATGAGCAGTTCTTC | CASSGNGPGNEQFF
TRBJ2-7 | - | - | TRBV23-1 | TGCGCCAGCAGTCAATCAGGTCGGGACCGCTCCTACGAGCAGTACTTC | CASSQSGRDRSYEQYF
TRBJ2-1 | - | TRBD2 | TRBV15 | TGTGCCACCAGCAGAGAGGGACTAGCGGGAGTCAATGAGCAGTTCTTC | CATSREGLAGVNEQFF
TRBJ2-3 | - | - | TRBV27 | TGTGCCAGCAGTCCCCTCCCTAGCACAGATACGCAGTATTTT | CASSPLPSTDTQYF
TRBJ1-3 | - | - | TRBV7-9 | TGTGCCGGAGGGGCTGGAAACACCATATATTTT | CAGGAGNTIYF
TRBJ2-1 | - | TRBD1 | TRBV4-1 | TGCGCCAGCAGCCAATCGCAGGGGGAGAATGAGCAGTTCTTC | CASSQSQGENEQFF